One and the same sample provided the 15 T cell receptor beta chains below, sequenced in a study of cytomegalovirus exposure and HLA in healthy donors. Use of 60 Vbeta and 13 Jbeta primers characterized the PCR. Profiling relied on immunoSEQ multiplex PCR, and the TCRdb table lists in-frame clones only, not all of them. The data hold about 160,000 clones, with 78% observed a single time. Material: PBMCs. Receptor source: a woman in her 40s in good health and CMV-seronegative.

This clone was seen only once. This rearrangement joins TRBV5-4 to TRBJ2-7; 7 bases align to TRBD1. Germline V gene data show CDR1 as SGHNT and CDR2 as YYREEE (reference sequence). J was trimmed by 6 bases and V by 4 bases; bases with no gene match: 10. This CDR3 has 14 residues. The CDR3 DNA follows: TGTGCCAGCAGCGCCGGGACAGCGTTACGCGAGCAGTACTTC. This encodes CASSAGTALREQYF.

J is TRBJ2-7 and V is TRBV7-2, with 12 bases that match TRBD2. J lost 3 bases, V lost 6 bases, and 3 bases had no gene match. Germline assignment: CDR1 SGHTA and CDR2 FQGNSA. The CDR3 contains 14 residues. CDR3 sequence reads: CASRPGLAGYEQYF. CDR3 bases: TGTGCCAGCAGACCGGGACTAGCGGGCTACGAGCAGTACTTC.

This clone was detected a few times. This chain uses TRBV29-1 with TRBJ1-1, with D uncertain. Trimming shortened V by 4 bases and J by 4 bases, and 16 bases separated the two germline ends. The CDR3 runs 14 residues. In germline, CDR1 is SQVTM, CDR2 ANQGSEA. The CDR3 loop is CSVAEASLGTEAFF. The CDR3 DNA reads TGCAGCGTTGCGGAGGCCAGCCTAGGCACTGAAGCTTTCTTT.

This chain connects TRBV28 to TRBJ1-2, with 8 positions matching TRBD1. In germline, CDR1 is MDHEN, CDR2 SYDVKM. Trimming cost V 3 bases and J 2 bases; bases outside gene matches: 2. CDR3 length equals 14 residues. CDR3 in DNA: TGTGCCAGCAGTTTTTCAGGGGGCAACTATGGCTACACCTTC. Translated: CASSFSGGNYGYTF.

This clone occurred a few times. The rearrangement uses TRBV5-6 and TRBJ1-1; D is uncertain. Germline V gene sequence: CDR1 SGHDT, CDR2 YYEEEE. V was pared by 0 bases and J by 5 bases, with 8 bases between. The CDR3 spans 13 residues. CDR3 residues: CASSLGQMTEAFF. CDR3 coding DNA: TGTGCCAGCAGCTTGGGCCAGATGACTGAAGCTTTCTTT.

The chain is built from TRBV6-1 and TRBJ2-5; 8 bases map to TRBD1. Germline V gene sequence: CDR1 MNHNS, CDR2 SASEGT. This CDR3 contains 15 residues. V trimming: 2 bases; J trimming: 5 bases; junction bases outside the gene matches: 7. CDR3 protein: CASSEILQGAETQYF. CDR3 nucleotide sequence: TGTGCCAGCAGTGAAATCCTGCAGGGGGCGGAGACCCAGTACTTC.

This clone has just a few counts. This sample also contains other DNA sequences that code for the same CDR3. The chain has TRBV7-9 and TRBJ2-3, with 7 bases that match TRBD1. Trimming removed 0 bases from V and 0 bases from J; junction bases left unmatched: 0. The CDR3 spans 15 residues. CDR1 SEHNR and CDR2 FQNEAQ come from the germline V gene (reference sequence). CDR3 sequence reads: CASSLATGSTDTQYF. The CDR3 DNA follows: TGTGCCAGCAGCTTAGCGACAGGGAGCACAGATACGCAGTATTTT.

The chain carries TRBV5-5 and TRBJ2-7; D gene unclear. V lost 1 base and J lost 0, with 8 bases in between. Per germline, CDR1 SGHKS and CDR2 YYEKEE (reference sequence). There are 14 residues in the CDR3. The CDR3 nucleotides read TGTGCCAGCAGCTTGTCTCTAACCTCCTACGAGCAGTACTTC. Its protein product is CASSLSLTSYEQYF.

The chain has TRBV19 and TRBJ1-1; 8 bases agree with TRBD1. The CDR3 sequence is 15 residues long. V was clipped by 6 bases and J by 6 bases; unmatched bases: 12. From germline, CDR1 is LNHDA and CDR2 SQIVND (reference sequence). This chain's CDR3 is CASSQPGQGLPEAFF. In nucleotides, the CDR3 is TGTGCCAGTAGCCAACCTGGACAGGGCCTCCCTGAAGCTTTCTTT.

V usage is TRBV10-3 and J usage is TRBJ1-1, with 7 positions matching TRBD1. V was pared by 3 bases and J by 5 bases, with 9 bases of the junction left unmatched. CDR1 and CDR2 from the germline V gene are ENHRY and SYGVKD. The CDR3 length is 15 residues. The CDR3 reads CAISDGTVRGTEAFF. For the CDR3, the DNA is TGTGCCATCAGTGACGGGACCGTCAGGGGGACTGAAGCTTTCTTT.

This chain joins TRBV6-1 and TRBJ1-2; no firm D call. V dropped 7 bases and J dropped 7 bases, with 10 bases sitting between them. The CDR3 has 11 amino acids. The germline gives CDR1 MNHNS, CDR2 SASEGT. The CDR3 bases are TGTGCCAGCAACTATCCTAGTGGCTACACCTTC. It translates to CASNYPSGYTF.

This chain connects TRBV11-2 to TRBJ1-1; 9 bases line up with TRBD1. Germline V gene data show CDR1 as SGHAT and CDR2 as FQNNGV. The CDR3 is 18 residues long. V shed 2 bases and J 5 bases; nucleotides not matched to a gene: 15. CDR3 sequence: CASSLWPHRDRVRTEAFF. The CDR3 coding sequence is TGTGCCAGCAGCTTATGGCCCCACCGGGACAGGGTGCGGACTGAAGCTTTCTTT.

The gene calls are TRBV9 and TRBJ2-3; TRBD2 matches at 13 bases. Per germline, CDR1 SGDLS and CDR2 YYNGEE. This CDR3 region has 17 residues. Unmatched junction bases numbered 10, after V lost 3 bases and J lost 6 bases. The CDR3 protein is CASSATSGGAVFDTQYF. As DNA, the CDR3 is TGTGCCAGCAGCGCCACTAGCGGGGGGGCTGTTTTCGATACGCAGTATTTT. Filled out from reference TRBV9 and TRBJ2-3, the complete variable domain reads DSGVTQTPKHLITATGQRVTLRCSPRSGDLSVYWYQQSLDQGLQFLIQYYNGEERAKGNILERFSAQQFPDLHSELNLSSLELGDSALYFCASSATSGGAVFDTQYFGPGTRLTVL.

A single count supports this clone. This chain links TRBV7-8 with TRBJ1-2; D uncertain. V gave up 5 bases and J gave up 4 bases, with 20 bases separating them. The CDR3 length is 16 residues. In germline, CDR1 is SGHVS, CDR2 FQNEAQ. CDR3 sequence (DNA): TGTGCCAGCAGCCCACTAGGTGGTGCTAAGAGCTATGGCTACACCTTC. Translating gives CASSPLGGAKSYGYTF.

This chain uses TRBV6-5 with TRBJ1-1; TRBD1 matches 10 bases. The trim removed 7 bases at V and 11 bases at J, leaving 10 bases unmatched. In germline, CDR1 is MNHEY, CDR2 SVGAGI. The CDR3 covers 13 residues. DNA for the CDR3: TGTGCCAGCACCGACAGGGGGCCCGTAATCGCTTTCTTT. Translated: CASTDRGPVIAFF.